This T cell receptor (beta chain) came from a study of CD8 T cells in Susac syndrome. Study observations and caveats: The CD4+ T cell repertoire of patients with Susac syndrome showed no detectable clonal expansion.

The CDR3 spans 17 residues. From germline, CDR1 is MDHEN and CDR2 SYDVKM. V was pared by 2 bases and J by 0 bases, with 14 bases between. CD8+ and CD4+ T cells from blood underwent TCR beta sequencing, which was carried out in a high-throughput format. Concerning this clonotype itself: Its antigen is undetermined.

Random hexamers were used to reverse transcribe the RNA input (about 0.45 to 1 ug). The method of amplification for TCR beta CDR3 was immunoSEQ multiplex PCR, covering 54 Vbeta and 13 Jbeta. One entry per CDR3 protein results from TCRdb running MiXCR on the immunoSEQ multiplex PCR reads. This table has under 200,000 distinct CDR3 sequences, 95% to 96% appearing once. The receptor's source is a human donor with Susac syndrome. V and J are TRBV28 and TRBJ2-1; D remains unclear. The sample comprised CD4+ T cells from PBMCs. DNA for the CDR3: TGTGCCAGCAGTTTACCCTACTTACTACGCTCCTACAATGAGCAGTTCTTC. Its protein product is CASSLPYLLRSYNEQFF.